A single sample gave rise to the 31 T cell receptor beta chains below, sequenced in a study of circulating and synovial CD4+ cells in juvenile arthritis. The data were produced by immunoSEQ multiplex PCR, yet TCRdb's version contains in-frame clones alone and is incomplete. The sample carries 30,000 to 40,000 clones, about 95% recorded once. Input material: CD4+ T cells from blood. These receptors were taken from a human donor with juvenile idiopathic arthritis.

This clone is a singleton in its sample. Mismatch with germline at one junction end may stem from a read error. V usage is TRBV29-1 and J usage is TRBJ2-7; D possibly corresponds to TRBD2 (6 bases). From germline, CDR1 is SQVTM and CDR2 ANQGSEA. This CDR3 is built from 13 residues. The CDR3 reads CSVEGTYTGEQYF. The CDR3 DNA is TGCAGCGTCGAAGGGACTTATACTGGCGAGCAGTACTTC.

The chain links TRBV2 to TRBJ2-7, with 9 bases aligning to TRBD1. Germline V gene data show CDR1 as SNHLY and CDR2 as FYNNEI. The trim removed 3 bases at V and 2 bases at J, leaving 5 bases unmatched. The CDR3 runs to 15 residues. CDR3 bases: TGTGCCAGCAGTGAGAGGGGACAGGGTCCCTACGAGCAGTACTTC. Its translation is CASSERGQGPYEQYF.

The chain combines TRBV5-1 with TRBJ2-7; D is unclear. V was shortened by 0 bases and J by 6 bases, with 10 bases between the two germline ends. The germline CDR1 and CDR2 sequences are SGHRS and YFSETQ. The CDR3 is 13 residues long. The CDR3, as DNA: TGCGCCAGCAGCTTGGTTTCCGGTTCCGAGCAGTACTTC. This sequence encodes CASSLVSGSEQYF.

This CDR3 is CAIRGTGDPYEQYF. CDR3 nucleotide sequence: TGTGCCATCAGGGGGACAGGGGACCCTTACGAGCAGTACTTC. J is TRBJ2-7 and V is TRBV10-3, with 10 bases fitting TRBD1. With V trimmed by 6 bases and J by 4 bases, 6 bases remained unmatched. Germline V lookup: CDR1 ENHRY, CDR2 SYGVKD. The CDR3 contains 14 residues.

This sequence joins TRBV19 and TRBJ2-4; the D gene is possibly TRBD2 (6 bases). This CDR3 spans 14 amino acids. From germline, CDR1 is LNHDA and CDR2 SQIVND (reference sequence). Trimming took 7 bases from V and 4 from J, leaving 14 bases between them. CDR3 amino acids: CASIGRGGKNIQYF. CDR3 bases: TGTGCCAGTATCGGGCGGGGAGGTAAAAACATTCAGTACTTC. Variable domain in full (rest from reference TRBV19 and TRBJ2-4): DGGITQSPKYLFRKEGQNVTLSCEQNLNHDAMYWYRQDPGQGLRLIYYSQIVNDFQKGDIAEGYSVSREKKESFPLTVTSAQKNPTAFYLCASIGRGGKNIQYFGAGTRLSVL.

The genes are TRBV7-9 and TRBJ2-7; TRBD2 agrees at 10 bases. The germline gives CDR1 SEHNR, CDR2 FQNEAQ (reference sequence). V gave up 1 base and J gave up 3 bases; unmatched junction bases: 3. The CDR3 runs 15 residues. The CDR3 bases are TGTGCCAGCAGCTTAGAGAGCGGGGGGGTCTACGAGCAGTACTTC. Translated, it gives CASSLESGGVYEQYF.

The genes are TRBV6-6 and TRBJ2-4, with TRBD2 identical over 7 bases. Germline CDR1 and CDR2: MNHNY and SVGAGI (reference sequence). The CDR3 is 14 residues long. With 8 bases clipped from V and 2 bases from J, the junction kept 6 bases outside the gene matches. The DNA for the CDR3 is TGTGCCAGCGGGAGGGAGGGATCCAAAAACATTCAGTACTTC. This sequence encodes CASGREGSKNIQYF.

CDR3 nucleotide sequence: TGTGCCAGCAGCCAGAGACCTAGCGTCAATGAGCAGTTCTTC. Its translation is CASSQRPSVNEQFF. The chain couples TRBV4-2 to TRBJ2-1; TRBD2 might be the D (6 bases). This CDR3 has 14 residues. Germline CDR1 and CDR2: LGHNA and YNFKEQ. Trimming shortened V by 3 bases and J by 6 bases, and 12 bases separated the two germline ends.

This clone was counted a single time. The rearrangement uses TRBV20-1 and TRBJ2-1; D call uncertain. CDR3 length: 11 amino acids. Deletions cut 3 bases from V and 8 bases from J, with 8 bases between. CDR1 and CDR2 (germline): DFQATT, SNEGSKA (reference sequence). The CDR3 DNA follows: TGCAGTGCTAGTATCGTCGATGAGCAGTTCTTC. Amino acid sequence: CSASIVDEQFF.

This chain joins TRBV18 and TRBJ1-5, with TRBD1 matching over 9 bases. This CDR3 is 14 amino acids long. Per the germline V gene, CDR1 is KGHSH and CDR2 is LQKENI. After removal of 4 bases from V and 6 bases from J, the junction contained 4 bases not matched to a gene. The CDR3 sequence: CASSRETGGQPQHF. CDR3 coding DNA: TGTGCCAGCTCACGAGAGACAGGGGGTCAGCCCCAGCATTTT.

This sequence joins TRBV30 and TRBJ2-7, with TRBD1 matching 9 bases. This CDR3 is built from 15 residues. Germline V gives CDR1 GTSNPN, CDR2 SVGIG (reference sequence). Losses at the gene ends were 5 bases for V and 2 bases for J; bases not matched to a gene: 10. The CDR3 bases are TGTGCCTGGGTAGCGAGGGGGACAGGGACCTACGAGCAGTACTTC. Its protein is CAWVARGTGTYEQYF.

The chain combines TRBV10-3 with TRBJ1-3; tentative D call: TRBD1 (5 bases). Germline V gene sequence: CDR1 ENHRY, CDR2 SYGVKD. CDR3 size: 15 residues. V was trimmed by 8 bases and J by 4 bases, leaving 18 bases between them. This chain's CDR3 is CAIRPGEGRGNTIYF. CDR3 nucleotide sequence: TGTGCCATCCGACCTGGGGAGGGGCGCGGAAACACCATATATTTT.

This sequence joins TRBV4-1 and TRBJ1-4; 9 bases are a match to TRBD1. The germline V gene has CDR1 MGHRA and CDR2 YSYEKL. V lost 2 bases and J lost 11; bases outside the gene matches: 9. CDR3 size: 15 residues. The CDR3 coding sequence is TGCGCCAGCAGCCAACCGGGACAGGGTAGTAGGAAACTGTTTTTT. Protein product: CASSQPGQGSRKLFF.

The chain's CDR3 is CASSAINRGNQPQHF. The CDR3 nucleotides read TGTGCCAGCAGTGCAATTAACAGGGGCAATCAGCCCCAGCATTTT. This chain connects TRBV27 to TRBJ1-5, with D tentatively TRBD1 (6 bases). CDR1 and CDR2 (germline): MNHEY, SMNVEV (reference sequence). V was cut by 5 bases and J by 2 bases, with 13 bases left in between. This CDR3 has 15 amino acids.

The chain joins TRBV29-1 to TRBJ2-7, with unresolved D. The CDR3 runs 13 residues. Germline values: CDR1 SQVTM, CDR2 ANQGSEA. The V and J ends lost 1 base and 7 bases respectively, with 14 bases between them. The CDR3 sequence: CSVEVAIGREQYF. The CDR3 nucleotides are TGCAGCGTTGAAGTCGCGATTGGGCGAGAGCAGTACTTC.

This clone was counted a single time. At one end the junction does not follow the germline gene, possibly because of a read error. Other DNA sequences from this sample encode an identical CDR3 as well. The rearrangement links TRBV18 to TRBJ1-6; 12 positions match TRBD1. Germline CDR1 KGHSH, CDR2 LQKENI. The CDR3 is 18 residues long. This CDR3 is CASSPPGQGASYNSPLHF. The CDR3 bases are TGTGCCAGCTCACCACCGGGACAGGGGGCATCCTATAATTCCCCCCTCCACTTT.

Turning to this clone: A junction end diverges from the germline sequence, so it may reflect a read error. This chain uses TRBV7-7 with TRBJ1-5; 8 bases are shared with TRBD1. Germline V gene data show CDR1 as SSHAT and CDR2 as FNYEAQ (reference sequence). The CDR3 is 16 amino acids. CDR3 sequence (DNA): TGTGCTAGCAGCTTAGCCGCAGGGGGCTACAATCAGCCCCAGCATTTT. This codes for CASSLAAGGYNQPQHF.

Details on this clone: A read error may produce the germline difference seen at one junction end. This chain connects TRBV7-3 to TRBJ2-2; a weak D match, TRBD1 (6 bases). This CDR3 has 16 amino acids. Looked up from germline, CDR1 is SGHTA and CDR2 is FQGTGA. This CDR3 reads CASSPGTPTNPGELFF. Written as DNA, the CDR3 is TGTGCCAGCAGCCCCGGGACACCCACGAACCCCGGGGAGCTGTTTTTT.

V usage is TRBV7-8 and J usage is TRBJ2-5; 9 bases match TRBD2. The length of the CDR3 is 13 residues. The germline CDR1 and CDR2 sequences are SGHVS and FQNEAQ. After removal of 5 bases from V and 5 bases from J, the junction contained 3 bases not matched to a gene. The chain's CDR3 is CASSLGLAETQYF. CDR3 bases: TGTGCCAGCAGCCTCGGACTAGCGGAGACCCAGTACTTC.

The rearrangement joins TRBV7-9 to TRBJ1-2; D possibly corresponds to TRBD1 (5 bases). The CDR3 has 14 residues. CDR1 SEHNR and CDR2 FQNEAQ come from the germline V gene (reference sequence). The V gene lost 2 bases and the J gene lost 1 base, with 8 bases spanning the gap. The CDR3 sequence is CASSLPGNNYGYTF. Here the CDR3 DNA reads TGTGCCAGCAGCTTACCAGGGAATAACTATGGCTACACCTTC.

CDR3 sequence: CASSSGTRLGTEAFF. For the CDR3, the DNA is TGTGCCAGCAGTTCCGGTACAAGACTCGGCACTGAAGCTTTCTTT. This chain links TRBV28 with TRBJ1-1; D is unclear. The CDR3 sequence is 15 residues long. CDR1 MDHEN and CDR2 SYDVKM come from the germline V gene. V shed 4 bases and J shed 4 bases, with 16 bases lying between them.

The chain links TRBV27 to TRBJ2-5, with a possible D match to TRBD2 (5 bases). This CDR3 contains 14 residues. Trimming pared 5 bases from V and 3 bases from J, leaving 13 bases between. Germline V lookup: CDR1 MNHEY, CDR2 SMNVEV (reference sequence). CDR3 region: CASSEREFKETQYF. The CDR3 nucleotides read TGTGCCAGCAGTGAACGGGAATTCAAAGAGACCCAGTACTTC.

The chain joins TRBV6-6 to TRBJ2-7; 8 bases align to TRBD2. This CDR3 has 16 amino acids. With 0 bases clipped from V and 2 bases from J, the junction kept 6 bases outside the gene matches. Germline CDR1 is MNHNY and CDR2 is SVGAGI (reference sequence). Here the CDR3 DNA reads TGTGCCAGCAGTTACTCGAAGGCGGGGGGACCCTACGAGCAGTACTTC. It translates to CASSYSKAGGPYEQYF.

This rearrangement joins TRBV18 to TRBJ2-3; no firm D call. Germline lookup yields CDR1 KGHSH and CDR2 LQKENI. V gave up 4 bases and J gave up 2 bases, with 10 bases separating them. CDR3 length equals 14 residues. The CDR3 DNA follows: TGTGCCAGCTCACTTACGGGTGACACAGATACGCAGTATTTT. This gives the protein CASSLTGDTDTQYF.

The J gene is TRBJ1-2, the V gene TRBV9; the D gene is possibly TRBD1 (6 bases). This CDR3 has 12 residues. Per the germline V gene, CDR1 is SGDLS and CDR2 is YYNGEE. Trimming shortened V by 3 bases and J by 7 bases, and 10 bases separated the two germline ends. In DNA, the CDR3 is TGTGCCAGCAGCGGAGGGGGGGGTGGCTACACCTTC. As protein: CASSGGGGGYTF.

CDR3 nucleotides: TGCAGCGTCCGAAAACTAGCGGGAGGGGAAAATGAGCAGTTCTTC. It is translated as CSVRKLAGGENEQFF. The chain couples TRBV29-1 to TRBJ2-1; 13 bases map to TRBD2. Germline V gene data show CDR1 as SQVTM and CDR2 as ANQGSEA. There are 15 residues in the CDR3. The ends lost 6 bases at V and 7 bases at J; junction bases unmatched: 9.

The gene calls are TRBV15 and TRBJ2-7, with TRBD1 as a possible D gene (6 bases). CDR1 and CDR2 from the germline V gene are LNHNV and YYDKDF (reference sequence). The CDR3 is 15 amino acids. V lost 0 bases and J 2 bases, leaving 11 bases between the germline ends. The CDR3 DNA sequence: TGTGCCACCAGCAGAGAGACGACAGGAGCCTACGAGCAGTACTTC. Translated, it gives CATSRETTGAYEQYF.

This clone appeared a few times. The chain joins TRBV6-6 to TRBJ1-3; the D is unclear. The CDR3 has 11 residues. Trimming shortened V by 11 bases and J by 4 bases, and 9 bases separated the two germline ends. Germline values: CDR1 MNHNY, CDR2 SVGAGI (reference sequence). The CDR3 region is CASLRGNTIYF. CDR3 nucleotides: TGTGCCTCTCTCCGGGGAAACACCATATATTTT.

The chain has TRBV5-1 and TRBJ2-3; the match to TRBD2 covers 10 bases. Germline CDR1 and CDR2: SGHRS and YFSETQ. The length of the CDR3 is 15 residues. Losses at the gene ends were 5 bases for V and 1 base for J; bases not matched to a gene: 4. In DNA form, the CDR3 reads TGCGCCAGCAGACCCGGGACTAGCGGCACAGATACGCAGTATTTT. Protein product: CASRPGTSGTDTQYF.

The chain joins TRBV18 to TRBJ1-5; weak D call: TRBD1 (6 bases). V lost 3 bases and J lost 0, with 27 bases in between. The V gene's germline CDR1 is KGHSH and CDR2 LQKENI. The CDR3 is made up of 21 amino acids. The CDR3 bases are TGTGCCAGCTCACCTACCTTCCACTTGTTTTCAGGGGCGGATAGCAATCAGCCCCAGCATTTT. This sequence encodes CASSPTFHLFSGADSNQPQHF. The full variable domain, with the rest looked up from reference TRBV18 and TRBJ1-5, is NAGVMQNPRHLVRRRGQEARLRCSPMKGHSHVYWYRQLPEEGLKFMVYLQKENIIDESGMPKERFSAEFPKEGPSILRIQQVVRGDSAAYFCASSPTFHLFSGADSNQPQHFGDGTRLSIL.

The chain recombines TRBV6-5 with TRBJ1-2, with TRBD1 matching over 11 bases. The CDR3 contains 14 residues. V lost 6 bases, J lost 4 bases, and 4 bases stayed unmatched. Germline lookup yields CDR1 MNHEY and CDR2 SVGAGI. CDR3 sequence reads: CASRPGQGVYGYTF. Here the CDR3 DNA reads TGTGCCAGCAGGCCGGGACAGGGGGTCTATGGCTACACCTTC.